What follows is one T cell receptor (beta chain) and its context. The antigen remains unidentified. RNA, once extracted, was reverse transcribed into cDNA for use as the sequencing template. The repertoire was sequenced with immunoSEQ multiplex PCR; TCRdb's copy has only in-frame clones and lacks some. The table has 150,000 to 200,000 clones, about three fifths seen once. Germline V lookup: CDR1 ENHRY, CDR2 SYGVKD. The V end lost 10 bases, the J end lost 2 bases, and 20 bases lay between the germline ends. The CDR3 contains 15 residues. The treatment: oral pan-JAK inhibitor, 5-10 mg twice daily. This specimen belongs to a study of CD8+ T cells in alopecia areata. At the level of the study: Treated patients swallowed 5 to 10 mg of oral tofacitinib twice daily. Study-level results: Normal scalp showed lower clonality than lesional scalp, especially alopecia totalis/universalis.

Sequenced here: CD4+ T cells sorted from blood, sampled between weeks 49 and 50, from a patient treated with tofacitinib. The receptor was derived from a human donor with alopecia areata. The chain has TRBV10-3 and TRBJ2-5; D unresolved. For the CDR3, the DNA is TGTGCCACCTGGGTGGGTTTGGGCAGACAAGAGACCCAGTACTTC. Amino acids: CATWVGLGRQETQYF.